This T cell receptor (beta chain) was identified during a study of cytotoxic CD8 clonotypes in ibrutinib-treated CLL. The junction had 10 bases not matched to a gene; V was cut back by 5 bases and J by 3 bases. CDR3 size: 15 residues. Germline loops: CDR1 SNHLY, CDR2 FYNNEI. Profiling relied on immunoSEQ multiplex PCR, and the TCRdb table lists in-frame clones only, not all of them. Here the sample spans about 180,000 clones, approximately 84% being singletons. The TCR sequence derives from a human donor with chronic lymphocytic leukemia. The chain combines TRBV2 with TRBJ2-7, with 7 bases aligning to TRBD2. Sequenced here: PBMCs, sampled after 24 months of ibrutinib treatment. CDR3 in amino acids: CASSTHPGGIYEQYF. CDR3 bases: TGTGCCAGCAGTACTCACCCGGGGGGAATCTACGAGCAGTACTTC.